This record covers a single T cell receptor beta chain. This clone was seen just once. This receptor's antigen is unknown. It has no much larger one-base neighbor in the sample; base qualities were not kept. The data originate from a study of shared clonotypes between healthy human individuals (TCRdb year 2020). Broadly, across the study: The cohort included a few men and a couple of women between 18 and 49 years of age. Per donor, three plates each were used for CD4 naive and CD4 memory, two for CD8 naive, and one for CD8 memory. Blood TCR repertoires of about five healthy adults were deeply sequenced to estimate repertoire size and the extent of clonotype sharing between individuals. To increase sequencing depth and limit assay-specific biases, TCR repertoire library preparation and sequencing were carried out by different laboratories using diverse techniques. Each donor's leukapheresis produced roughly between roughly 0.85 and 10 billion PBMCs. Study-level results and caveats: Compared with non-shared clonotypes, clonotypes shared by all four sorted-subset donors had higher generation probabilities. Sampling was limited to blood, and TCR repertoires in tissue likely differ from TCR repertoires in blood. The small number of donors limited the genetic and exposure-history diversity represented. Naive subsets generally had larger estimated clonotype richness than memory subsets. Pairwise subsampling led to the expectation that sequencing depth would affect the degree of clonotype sharing among donors. Across several donors, approximately 5% of naive CD4, approximately 3.5% of naive CD8, 2.3% of memory CD4, and approximately 0.42% of memory CD8 clonotypes were shared. Incomplete sequencing was indicated by rarefaction of sorted-subset datasets, despite the large sequencing depth.

Using the deep immunoSEQ assay, TCR CDR3 regions were amplified from genomic DNA by multiplex PCR. Genomic DNA extracted from each cell subset was distributed evenly over all wells of several immunoSEQ 96-well plates, and each plate served as one replicate. Each replicate PCR for sorted subsets received around 200 ng genomic DNA, equal to 30,000 or so T cell genomes. Purified libraries were quantified with a Qubit 3.0 fluorometer, sized on a Bioanalyzer 2100, and re-quantified with the KAPA Library Quantification kit. Every immunoSEQ 96-well plate was sequenced on a dedicated single-read 150-cycle Illumina NextSeq 550 flow cell. The original methods were these. The immunoSEQ output contained only junctional sequences without quality scores, so filtering could not match that applied to full-length reads. Sequences were annotated with PyIR, a Python wrapper for IgBLAST v1.9, and V/J genes and CDR3 were assigned using IMGT germline references. Reads were removed for weak V/J assignments (E-value above 1e-6), missing CDR3, stop codons, out-of-frame junctions, or ambiguous translated residues. V3J clonotypes were defined as sequences sharing the same inferred V gene, J gene, and CDR3 amino acid sequence. Percentage overlap between repertoires was computed as shared unique clonotypes divided by the size of the smaller repertoire. Three approaches were used to assess repertoire richness: RTK rarefaction, the Chao1 estimator, and Recon v2.1 estimates of unobserved clonotypes. Generation probabilities were computed with OLGA for all TCRbeta clonotypes obtained by the gDNA method from several donors. Sourced from immuneACCESS, this table was stored by TCRdb with only in-frame sequences that have V and J called. A share of the clones is absent; for the studies checked, an unresolved V gene accounts for under half, and the remainder has no known explanation. V and J calls and clone size are as listed in that table; D and trimming were resolved from the DNA. This sample holds over 700,000 clones; over 60% were observed only once. The ten largest account for about 1.8% of the sample.

The donors were healthy, HIV-negative adults who had no recently reported acute infections or vaccinations. All donors were Caucasian adults living in Nashville, Tennessee, USA. Magnetic negative selection was used to enrich CD4+ T cells, after which naive cells were positively selected on CD45RA and the negative fraction became the memory subset. After blood collection by leukapheresis, PBMCs were isolated using Ficoll-Histopaque density gradient centrifugation and then cryopreserved in the vapor phase of liquid nitrogen. Analytical flow cytometry was used to check the purity and quantity of every magnetically sorted T cell population. From each sorted fraction, genomic DNA was isolated and quantified by UV absorbance on a Nanodrop 2000c. The germline V gene (reference sequence) sets CDR1 to MNHEY and CDR2 to SMNVEV. The CDR3 measures 17 amino acids from cysteine to phenylalanine. The kept DNA is CDR3 alone, 51 bases in frame from the first base. At the junction V is shortened by 7 bases and J by 4 bases, with 25 bases in between.

The chain is assembled from TRBV27 and TRBJ1-1, with the D gene not clear enough to name. The TCR comes from a woman aged 30 to 39 in good health. Sequences were obtained from memory CD4+ T cells sorted from blood. According to the study, the label for this sample's cell subset or site signals: CD45RA-negative fraction. The CDR3 protein: CASTTLIRNQRGTEAFF. DNA sequence: TGTGCCAGCACCACTCTAATCAGGAACCAACGCGGCACTGAAGCTTTCTTT.